This T cell receptor (beta chain) derives from a study of graft-versus-host responses after intestinal transplantation. Study information: All of the recipients had induction that used anti-thymocyte globulin, then tacrolimus and steroids for approximately 3 years.

The method was immunoSEQ multiplex PCR; TCRdb's version includes in-frame clones alone and lacks a portion of them. The sample consists of 95,000 to 150,000 clones, roughly 96% of them appearing once. The germline gives CDR1 SGDLS, CDR2 YYNGEE. CDR3 length: 12 residues. Trimming took off 4 bases at V and 4 bases at J, with 6 bases between the two ends. Worth noting for this clone: Its cognate antigen is unknown.

The V call is TRBV9, the J call TRBJ1-3; D is uncertain. The source is a human donor who received an intestinal transplant. The material was unstimulated CD8+ T cells sorted from spleen or lymph node cells, obtained before intestinal transplant. CDR3 coding DNA: TGTGCCAGCAGCCCGGCCGGAAACACCATATATTTT. Translated: CASSPAGNTIYF.